These T cell receptor beta chains were read from a single sample in a study of T cell clones after liver transplantation. Sequenced by immunoSEQ multiplex PCR; TCRdb stores in-frame clones only, minus some. The table records more than 95,000 clones, about nine tenths of them present only once. The sample here was CD4+ T cells from blood, taken 12 months after liver transplant. These receptors were taken from a human patient who received a liver transplant. A share of the T cells may be of graft donor origin. Both conserved end residues are part of each CDR3. D genes are given only for firm matches. Clone size is shown for a subset of rows, as once, few, many or a class of expanded clone.

TGTGCCAGCAGCTCTTCGGGACCGGGTATAAGCACAGATACGCAGTATTTT CASSSSGPGISTDTQYF - TRBJ2-3 TRBV7-2 -
TGTGCCAGCAGCGTAAAGGAGCAGTTCTTC CASSVKEQFF - TRBJ2-1 TRBV7-9 -
TGTGCCACCCGGGGCCTTAGCACAGATACGCAGTATTTT CATRGLSTDTQYF - TRBJ2-3 TRBV5-6 once
TGTGCCAGCAGTGAAGCCGACCGCACCTACGAGCAGTACTTC CASSEADRTYEQYF - TRBJ2-7 TRBV2 -
TGCGCCAGCAGCGACCGGACACAAGGAGAGACCCAGTACTTC CASSDRTQGETQYF - TRBJ2-5 TRBV5-1 -
TGTGCCAGCAGCTTGGGGTCCACAGATACGCAGTATTTT CASSLGSTDTQYF - TRBJ2-3 TRBV5-6 -
TGTGCCACCAGAAAAACAGGGCTCGTCTCCTACGAGCAGTACTTC CATRKTGLVSYEQYF - TRBJ2-7 TRBV28 -
TGTGCCAGCAGCAGGGAGACAACGGTTGTGAATGAGCAGTTCTTC CASSRETTVVNEQFF - TRBJ2-1 TRBV5-4 -
TGTGCCAGCTCACCAGGGACAGGCAACTCTGGGGCCAACGTCCTGACTTTC CASSPGTGNSGANVLTF TRBD1 TRBJ2-6 TRBV18 -
TGCGCCAGCAGCTTGGGACTAGCGGGAGGGTTGGAGCTGTTTTTT CASSLGLAGGLELFF TRBD2 TRBJ2-2 TRBV5-1 -
TGTGCCAGCAGCTTAACTAGCAGAAGCACAGATACGCAGTATTTT CASSLTSRSTDTQYF - TRBJ2-3 TRBV7-9 once
TGTGCCAGCAGCGCTCCGGCAAGCGGGATGATTCGGGTACTAGAGACCCAGTACTTC CASSAPASGMIRVLETQYF TRBD2 TRBJ2-5 TRBV7-2 -
TGCGCCAGCAGCCAGGGACTAGCGGGAGTCGCAGATACGCAGTATTTT CASSQGLAGVADTQYF TRBD2 TRBJ2-3 TRBV5-1 -
TGTGCCAGCAGCCCGACTGTTCGCGGACGAAACTACAATGAGCAGTTCTTC CASSPTVRGRNYNEQFF - TRBJ2-1 TRBV11-2 -
TGTGCCAGCAGCCCGAGGGGCTTTACTGGAAACACCATATATTTT CASSPRGFTGNTIYF - TRBJ1-3 TRBV9 few
TGTGCCAGCAGCTTTAGTGGGGGACAGGGAGGCGACCAGCCCCAGCATTTT CASSFSGGQGGDQPQHF TRBD1 TRBJ1-5 TRBV13 -
TGTGCCAGCAGTTTACTTAGGTCCGCCTACGAGCAGTACTTC CASSLLRSAYEQYF - TRBJ2-7 TRBV27 -
TGTGCCAGCAGCTTAATAGCGGGATACAATGAGCAGTTCTTC CASSLIAGYNEQFF TRBD2 TRBJ2-1 TRBV7-3 -
TGTGCCAGCAGCCTGGACGGTGAAAAACTGTTTTTT CASSLDGEKLFF - TRBJ1-4 TRBV2 -
TGTGCTAGCAGCCCAGGGACAGGTCCTCTTTACGAGCAGTACTTC CASSPGTGPLYEQYF TRBD1 TRBJ2-7 TRBV7-7 once
TGTGCCAGCAGCATTTGGGATGAGCAGTTCTTC CASSIWDEQFF - TRBJ2-1 TRBV11-2 -
TGTGCCACCAGCTATGGGGCAGGGGGAGAGCAAGAGACCCAGTACTTC CATSYGAGGEQETQYF TRBD1 TRBJ2-5 TRBV15 -
TGCGCCAGCAGCTTGGCCGGGACTAGCGGCGAGACCCAGTACTTC CASSLAGTSGETQYF TRBD2 TRBJ2-5 TRBV5-1 -
TGTGCCAGCAGTCGGGTCTCAAACATTCAGTACTTC CASSRVSNIQYF - TRBJ2-4 TRBV25-1 -
TGCGCCAGCAGCTTGGGACTAGCGGGACAGGACAATGAGCAGTTCTTC CASSLGLAGQDNEQFF TRBD2 TRBJ2-1 TRBV5-1 -
TGCAGCTTTTATTCAAGTACGCAGTATTTT CSFYSSTQYF - TRBJ2-3 TRBV29-1 -
TGTGCCAGCAGCTTATCCGCGCTAGCATCCACCGGGGAGCTGTTTTTT CASSLSALASTGELFF - TRBJ2-2 TRBV7-3 -
TGCGCCAGCAGCTCACAGGGACGGAACACTGAAGCTTTCTTT CASSSQGRNTEAFF - TRBJ1-1 TRBV5-1 -
TGCGCCAGCAGCTTGGGCAGGGAGTTTTACAATGAGCAGTTCTTC CASSLGREFYNEQFF - TRBJ2-1 TRBV5-1 -
TGTGCCAGCAGCTACGGAGACAGCCAAGGATATTTT CASSYGDSQGYF - TRBJ1-3 TRBV7-9 -
TGTGCCAGCAGTATGCGACGGACTGGCTACACCTTC CASSMRRTGYTF - TRBJ1-2 TRBV28 -
TGTGCCAGCAGCGGAAGACTAGCGGGAGATATCAATGAGCAGTTCTTC CASSGRLAGDINEQFF TRBD2 TRBJ2-1 TRBV5-4 -
TGCGCCAGCAGCTTGGAGCAGGGCGTCGGCACTGAAGCTTTCTTT CASSLEQGVGTEAFF - TRBJ1-1 TRBV5-1 -
TGCAGCGTTGCGGGGGCGGGAGAGACCCAGTACTTC CSVAGAGETQYF - TRBJ2-5 TRBV29-1 -
TGTGCCAGCAGCCCAACAGGGTTGGACATTCAGTACTTC CASSPTGLDIQYF - TRBJ2-4 TRBV7-8 -
TGTGCCAGCAGCCCCCGGGACAGGGAACCAGATACGCAGTATTTT CASSPRDREPDTQYF TRBD1 TRBJ2-3 TRBV5-4 -
TGTGCCAGCAGCTTATACCCCTACGAGCAGTACTTC CASSLYPYEQYF - TRBJ2-7 TRBV7-2 -
TGTGCCAGCAATACTCGGACAGGGGAAGAGACCCAGTACTTC CASNTRTGEETQYF TRBD1 TRBJ2-5 TRBV28 -
TGTGCTAGTGGTCAGGAATCTAATGAAAAACTGTTTTTT CASGQESNEKLFF - TRBJ1-4 TRBV12-5 -
TGTGCCAGCAGCCGGGGTTATCAAGAGACCCAGTACTTC CASSRGYQETQYF - TRBJ2-5 TRBV11-2 -
TGCGCCAGCAGCTTAACACTCCAGGGCGCTAATGAAAAACTGTTTTTT CASSLTLQGANEKLFF - TRBJ1-4 TRBV5-1 -
TGTGCCAGCAGCTCCCCCCAGGGGACAGATACGCAGTATTTT CASSSPQGTDTQYF - TRBJ2-3 TRBV11-2 once
TGTGCCAGTCAACCGGGGGCCTCCTACAATGAGCAGTTCTTC CASQPGASYNEQFF - TRBJ2-1 TRBV28 once
TGTGCCAGCATAAGTAGTACCGACAATGGCTACACCTTC CASISSTDNGYTF - TRBJ1-2 TRBV6-5 -
TGTGCCAGCAGCGTAGAGGGAAATTACAATGAGCAGTTCTTC CASSVEGNYNEQFF - TRBJ2-1 TRBV9 once
TGTGCCAGCAGCTTAGCGGTACAGGTTAACTATGGCTACACCTTC CASSLAVQVNYGYTF - TRBJ1-2 TRBV7-2 once
TGTGCCAGCAGGCCGACAGGACCTAGCAATCAGCCCCAGCATTTT CASRPTGPSNQPQHF - TRBJ1-5 TRBV28 once
TGTGCCAGCAGTGGGCTGTCGGGGGCGAGCAATCAGCCCCAGCATTTT CASSGLSGASNQPQHF - TRBJ1-5 TRBV6-1 -
TGTGCCAGCAGCGTCCGCCTAGCGGAAAACACAGATACGCAGTATTTT CASSVRLAENTDTQYF TRBD2 TRBJ2-3 TRBV9 once
TGTGCCAGCAGCCCAGGGACTAGCGGGAGAATATCCTACGAGCAGTACTTC CASSPGTSGRISYEQYF TRBD2 TRBJ2-7 TRBV7-6 -
TGTGCCAGCAGCTTAGGATACTCTGGGGCCAACGTCCTGACTTTC CASSLGYSGANVLTF - TRBJ2-6 TRBV7-2 -
TGTGCCAGCAGTGTACCGGCTCGGGGAGAGACCCAGTACTTC CASSVPARGETQYF - TRBJ2-5 TRBV2 -
TGCGCCAGCAGCCAAGTTACTAGATGTCAGTACTTC CASSQVTRCQYF - TRBJ2-4 TRBV4-1 -
TGTGCCAGCAGCGCCCGGCCAGGGGGTTCCTACGAGCAGTACTTC CASSARPGGSYEQYF TRBD1 TRBJ2-7 TRBV7-9 -
TGTGCCAGCAGTTACTCCCTGTTTAGGCAAGATGAAAAACTGTTTTTT CASSYSLFRQDEKLFF - TRBJ1-4 TRBV6-5 -